The 23 T cell receptor beta chains below come from one sample, sequenced in a study of T cell responses to AZD1222 COVID-19 vaccine. Using immunoSEQ multiplex PCR, the repertoire was profiled, and TCRdb retains in-frame clones only, with some absent. The table lists about 96,000 clones, approximately 90% of them singletons. The sample in question was peripheral blood, obtained on day 0 of MenACWY control vaccination. These receptors originate from an adult in good health.

On this clone: A read error may account for a junction end that differs from germline. The chain uses TRBV18 and TRBJ1-1; 9 bases fit TRBD1. CDR3 length: 14 amino acids. The germline CDR1 and CDR2 sequences are KGHSH and LQKENI. The DNA of the CDR3 is TGTGCCAGCTCACCACCCCGGGACAGGGCTGAGGCTTTCTTT. This gives the protein CASSPPRDRAEAFF.

V and J are TRBV5-1 and TRBJ1-3; 9 nucleotides line up with TRBD1. CDR3 length: 21 amino acids. Looked up from germline, CDR1 is SGHRS and CDR2 is YFSETQ. J was trimmed by 0 bases and V by 3 bases; bases with no gene match: 19. In DNA form, the CDR3 reads TGCGCCAGCAGCTGGACTATGGGTGCCGGGACAGGGAGACGCTCTGGAAACACCATATATTTT. Its translation: CASSWTMGAGTGRRSGNTIYF.

The chain is built from TRBV12-3 or TRBV12-4 and TRBJ1-1; D uncertain. The CDR3 length is 12 residues. V was shortened by 4 bases and J by 0 bases, with 3 bases between the two germline ends. The CDR3 loop is CASSSMNTEAFF. The CDR3 DNA is TGTGCCAGCAGTTCCATGAACACTGAAGCTTTCTTT.

This clone appeared a single time. The chain joins TRBV18 to TRBJ2-3; D possibly corresponds to TRBD1 (5 bases). The CDR3 contains 14 residues. Germline values: CDR1 KGHSH, CDR2 LQKENI. Trimming shortened V by 5 bases and J by 1 base, and 10 bases separated the two germline ends. The CDR3 protein is CASSDARGTDTQYF. The CDR3 nucleotides are TGTGCCAGCTCAGATGCCAGGGGCACAGATACGCAGTATTTT.

The gene calls are TRBV24-1 and TRBJ2-7; 13 nucleotides align to TRBD2. This CDR3 region has 16 residues. J gave up 4 bases and V 3 bases, and 5 bases lay outside the gene matches. From germline, CDR1 is KGHDR and CDR2 SFDVKD. The CDR3 region is CATSDGGTSGKYEQYF. As DNA, the CDR3 is TGTGCCACCAGTGATGGGGGGACTAGCGGGAAATACGAGCAGTACTTC.

The chain joins TRBV6-5 to TRBJ2-1, with TRBD2 identical over 10 bases. V gave up 4 bases and J gave up 5 bases; unmatched junction bases: 5. Germline V lookup: CDR1 MNHEY, CDR2 SVGAGI. This CDR3 has 15 residues. The CDR3 here is CASSLGLAAHNEQFF. CDR3 nucleotides: TGTGCCAGCAGTTTAGGACTAGCGGCTCACAATGAGCAGTTCTTC.

This chain connects TRBV7-2 to TRBJ2-7; no definite D call. Deletions cut 0 bases from V and 1 base from J, with 7 bases between. This CDR3 is built from 14 residues. In germline, CDR1 is SGHTA, CDR2 FQGNSA. CDR3 amino acids: CASSLAQVSYEQYF. The CDR3 DNA is TGTGCCAGCAGCTTAGCGCAGGTATCCTACGAGCAGTACTTC.

This chain connects TRBV28 to TRBJ1-4; 8 nucleotides line up with TRBD1. This CDR3 has 15 residues. The trim removed 5 bases at V and 14 bases at J, leaving 16 bases unmatched. Germline V gene sequence: CDR1 MDHEN, CDR2 SYDVKM. The CDR3 sequence is CASSPDRDQLVGLFF. In DNA form, the CDR3 reads TGTGCCAGCAGTCCGGACAGGGATCAACTGGTAGGGCTGTTTTTT. The full variable domain, rest sourced from reference TRBV28 and TRBJ1-4, is DVKVTQSSRYLVKRTGEKVFLECVQDMDHENMFWYRQDPGLGLRLIYFSYDVKMKEKGDIPEGYSVSREKKERFSLILESASTNQTSMYLCASSPDRDQLVGLFFGSGTQLSVL.

The chain combines TRBV4-2 with TRBJ1-4, with D unclear. V shed 0 bases and J shed 0 bases, with 5 bases lying between them. Germline-derived CDR1 and CDR2 are LGHNA and YNFKEQ. The length of the CDR3 is 15 residues. This chain's CDR3 is CASSQDSSTNEKLFF. CDR3 DNA: TGTGCCAGCAGCCAAGACAGTTCAACTAATGAAAAACTGTTTTTT.

The chain links TRBV6-5 to TRBJ1-4; TRBD1 agrees at 7 bases. Per germline, CDR1 MNHEY and CDR2 SVGAGI. J gave up 6 bases and V 6 bases, and 7 bases lay outside the gene matches. The CDR3 covers 14 residues. CDR3 bases: TGTGCCAGCAGCAACAGGGGCGTCGATGAAAAACTGTTTTTT. Protein sequence: CASSNRGVDEKLFF.

The chain is built from TRBV6-5 and TRBJ1-2, with a possible D match to TRBD1 (5 bases). In germline, CDR1 is MNHEY, CDR2 SVGAGI. There are 14 residues in the CDR3. V lost 4 bases to trimming and J lost 4 bases, with 13 bases between them. The CDR3 sequence: CASSSGGGSYGYTF. The DNA for the CDR3 is TGTGCCAGCAGTTCCGGCGGGGGGAGCTATGGCTACACCTTC.

This sequence joins TRBV6-5 and TRBJ2-5; 8 bases are a match to TRBD1. This CDR3 region has 13 residues. Germline V gives CDR1 MNHEY, CDR2 SVGAGI. V was clipped by 6 bases and J by 3 bases; unmatched bases: 3. In DNA form, the CDR3 reads TGTGCCAGCAGAGGACAGGGAAAAGAGACCCAGTACTTC. Its translation is CASRGQGKETQYF.

This clone was picked up one time. V is TRBV5-1 and J is TRBJ2-5; 7 bases are shared with TRBD1. In germline, CDR1 is SGHRS, CDR2 YFSETQ. The CDR3 runs to 15 residues. J gave up 2 bases and V 2 bases, and 6 bases lay outside the gene matches. For the CDR3, the DNA is TGCGCCAGCAGCTTAACCGGGACAGCACAAGAGACCCAGTACTTC. This sequence encodes CASSLTGTAQETQYF.

This sequence joins TRBV15 and TRBJ2-3; 7 bases are shared with TRBD1. Germline CDR1 and CDR2: LNHNV and YYDKDF (reference sequence). Trimming cost V 4 bases and J 0 bases; bases outside gene matches: 7. This CDR3 is built from 16 residues. CDR3 region: CATSKNRGQSTDTQYF. In DNA, the CDR3 is TGTGCCACCAGCAAAAATCGGGGACAGAGCACAGATACGCAGTATTTT.

This chain links TRBV7-5 with TRBJ1-6. TRBV7-5 counts as a pseudogene. The CDR3 loop spans 18 amino acids. The CDR3 coding sequence is TGTGCCAGAAGCTTAGCGGCCGACAGGAAGGGCGGAGGGCCACCCCTCCACTTT. Protein sequence: CARSLAADRKGGGPPLHF.

The V gene is TRBV6-1, the J gene TRBJ1-5, with 7 bases matching TRBD1. CDR3 length: 16 residues. Germline assignment: CDR1 MNHNS and CDR2 SASEGT. V trimming: 1 base; J trimming: 3 bases; junction bases outside the gene matches: 6. CDR3 residues: CASSEDGRGTNQPQHF. The CDR3 coding sequence is TGTGCCAGCAGTGAAGATGGCAGGGGGACCAATCAGCCCCAGCATTTT.

The genes are TRBV4-2 and TRBJ2-2; 13 nucleotides line up with TRBD2. CDR1 is LGHNA and CDR2 is YNFKEQ in the germline V gene. The CDR3 sequence is 18 residues long. The junction had 7 bases not matched to a gene; V was cut back by 4 bases and J by 2 bases. CDR3 region: CASSPGTSGTPNTGELFF. In DNA form, the CDR3 reads TGTGCCAGCAGCCCCGGGACTAGCGGGACCCCAAACACCGGGGAGCTGTTTTTT.

This chain links TRBV11-2 with TRBJ2-3; the match to TRBD2 covers 9 bases. V trimming: 0 bases; J trimming: 9 bases; junction bases outside the gene matches: 13. This CDR3 has 17 residues. Per germline, CDR1 SGHAT and CDR2 FQNNGV. The CDR3 DNA reads as TGTGCCAGCAGCTTAGATGTGGCTAGCGGGGCCTCGGGGACGCAGTATTTT. Its protein is CASSLDVASGASGTQYF.

This chain connects TRBV7-6 to TRBJ2-1; a possible D gene is TRBD2 (5 bases). CDR3 length equals 15 residues. The V gene's germline CDR1 is SGHVS and CDR2 FNYEAQ. V was trimmed by 4 bases and J by 1 base, leaving 11 bases between them. The CDR3 is CASSSGDWSYNEQFF. In DNA, the CDR3 is TGTGCCAGCAGCTCCGGGGATTGGTCCTACAATGAGCAGTTCTTC.

The J gene is TRBJ2-1, the V gene TRBV12-5; 7 bases line up with TRBD1. Per the germline V gene, CDR1 is LGHNT and CDR2 is FRNRAP. V was pared by 4 bases and J by 5 bases, with 8 bases of the junction left unmatched. This CDR3 has 15 residues. The CDR3 loop reads CASGSTGPLDNEQFF. For the CDR3, the DNA is TGTGCTAGTGGTTCGACAGGGCCCCTGGACAATGAGCAGTTCTTC.

V gene TRBV10-3 combines with J gene TRBJ1-1; tentatively, D is TRBD1 (5 bases). Trimming took off 4 bases at V and 7 bases at J, with 13 bases between the two ends. CDR1 ENHRY and CDR2 SYGVKD come from the germline V gene. The CDR3 loop spans 13 amino acids. CDR3 loop: CAISATGTGEAFF. In DNA form, the CDR3 reads TGTGCCATCAGTGCTACCGGGACTGGTGAAGCTTTCTTT.

The V and J genes are TRBV6-5 and TRBJ2-7, with D tentatively TRBD2 (5 bases). The CDR3 is 15 amino acids. Germline V gene sequence: CDR1 MNHEY, CDR2 SVGAGI. Trimming cost V 6 bases and J 1 base, with 16 bases left between them. The DNA for the CDR3 is TGTGCCAGCAGCCCAAATCCCGGGGTATCCTACGAGCAGTACTTC. Protein sequence: CASSPNPGVSYEQYF.

The J gene is TRBJ1-4, the V gene TRBV7-2; possible D gene TRBD1, 5 bases. V was clipped by 5 bases and J by 11 bases, with 21 bases between them. CDR1 is SGHTA, CDR2 FQGNSA, per germline. CDR3 length equals 15 residues. The CDR3 nucleotides are TGTGCCAGCAGCAAAAGCGGGCAGGGCGTCGATAAACTGTTTTTT. Translating gives CASSKSGQGVDKLFF.